This T cell receptor beta chain was recovered during a study of blood T cell repertoires in COVID-19. Study-wide context: Sites across the United States, Italy and Spain contributed samples from acute and convalescent COVID-19. PBMCs, B-cell-depleted T cells, or T cells provided the cDNA or gDNA that made up the material.

Trimming took 5 bases from V and 8 from J; bases not matched to a gene: 10. This CDR3 has 15 amino acids. The germline V gene has CDR1 SNHLY and CDR2 FYNNEI. This clone has only a few counts. How the authors handled the data: Amplified reference gene primers provided the basis for estimating nucleated cell counts. Libraries were prepared by immunoSEQ multiplex PCR; TCRdb keeps only in-frame clonotypes and omits some of them. From that table come the V and J calls and clone size; the DNA was used to work out D and trimming. The repertoire includes over 55,000 clones, roughly 87% of them detected once, and roughly an eighth sits in the top ten.

This TCR came from a woman aged 80 or over with acute or convalescent COVID-19. This chain uses TRBV2 with TRBJ1-1, with TRBD1 matching 11 bases. The material sequenced was peripheral blood. The CDR3 reads CASSRTGGETGEAFF. CDR3 bases: TGTGCCAGCAGTCGGACAGGGGGCGAAACGGGCGAAGCTTTCTTT.